One sample yielded the 25 T cell receptor beta chains listed below, sequenced in a study of T-cell memory formation after mild COVID-19. TCRdb re-called the 5' RACE reads through MiXCR, storing one row per CDR3 protein. The repertoire holds fewer than 650,000 distinct CDR3 sequences, with about 20% as singletons. Sequenced material: PBMCs or a T cell subset sorted from them (not recorded which). The source of these receptors is an adult woman who had mild COVID-19 (a few samples of this study predate the infection). Cell type and time point are not known.

This clonotype was observed a handful of times. The chain has TRBV7-2 and TRBJ1-1, with a tentative D call TRBD1 (6 bases). The CDR3 runs 12 residues. The ends were cut back, 4 bases at V and 6 bases at J, with 9 bases in the middle. Germline V gives CDR1 SGHTA, CDR2 FQGNSA. CDR3 sequence (DNA): TGTGCCAGCAGCTGGGACACGTCTGAAGCTTTCTTT. Its protein is CASSWDTSEAFF.

In this sample, this clonotype turned up a few times. V gene TRBV29-1 combines with J gene TRBJ2-3; TRBD2 agrees at 7 bases. Germline loops: CDR1 SQVTM, CDR2 ANQGSEA. V dropped 3 bases and J dropped 1; count of bases not matched to a gene: 22. The length of the CDR3 is 20 residues. This CDR3 reads CSVESIPPRWEGRGTDTQYF. The CDR3 nucleotides are TGCAGCGTTGAGTCGATCCCTCCTAGGTGGGAGGGCCGGGGCACAGATACGCAGTATTTT.

In this sample, this clonotype turned up once. The chain links TRBV2 to TRBJ1-1; 10 nucleotides agree with TRBD1. V gave up 4 bases and J gave up 11 bases; unmatched junction bases: 7. Germline lookup yields CDR1 SNHLY and CDR2 FYNNEI. CDR3 length: 13 residues. CDR3 in DNA: TGTGCCAGCAGTGTAGGACAGGGGGTGGAGGCTTTCTTT. Its translation: CASSVGQGVEAFF.

This clonotype was observed a few times. The CDR3 bases are TGTGCCAGCAGCGCCATTGTTCCGGGAAGCTCCTACAATGAGCAGTTCTTC. Amino acid sequence: CASSAIVPGSSYNEQFF. This chain connects TRBV9 to TRBJ2-1, with TRBD2 as a possible D gene (5 bases). The CDR3 extends over 17 amino acids. Germline CDR1 reads SGDLS; CDR2 reads YYNGEE. V was clipped by 3 bases and J by 0 bases, with 16 bases between them.

The chain links TRBV9 to TRBJ2-4; 10 bases fit TRBD2. The V segment lost 2 bases and the J segment 8 bases; nucleotides outside the gene matches: 1. This CDR3 region has 13 residues. CDR1 and CDR2 (germline): SGDLS, YYNGEE. The chain's CDR3 is CASSVSGRDIQYF. CDR3 in DNA: TGTGCCAGCAGCGTCAGCGGGAGGGACATTCAGTACTTC.

This clonotype was counted ten times or more. Possible read error: a much larger clone is one base away. V usage is TRBV2 and J usage is TRBJ2-7; the match to TRBD1 covers 7 bases. The CDR3 consists of 12 residues. The germline V gene encodes CDR1 SNHLY and CDR2 FYNNEI. V dropped 1 base and J dropped 6; count of bases not matched to a gene: 0. CDR3 sequence reads: CASSEDRGEQYF. The CDR3 region has the DNA TGTGCCAGCAGTGAAGACAGGGGCGAGCAGTACTTC.

This chain connects TRBV9 to TRBJ1-1; D uncertain. V was trimmed by 4 bases and J by 4 bases, leaving 11 bases between them. From germline, CDR1 is SGDLS and CDR2 YYNGEE. There are 13 residues in the CDR3. The CDR3 coding sequence is TGTGCCAGCAGCCGGTCGAGGGCCACTGAAGCTTTCTTT. It specifies CASSRSRATEAFF.

The gene calls are TRBV30 and TRBJ1-6, with 7 bases aligning to TRBD1. This CDR3 region has 14 residues. Germline assignment: CDR1 GTSNPN and CDR2 SVGIG (reference sequence). Unmatched junction bases numbered 5, after V lost 2 bases and J lost 7 bases. The CDR3 nucleotides are TGTGCCTGGAGTTGGGAACAGGGGAATTCACCCCTCCACTTT. Translated, it gives CAWSWEQGNSPLHF.

J is TRBJ2-2 and V is TRBV12-3 or TRBV12-4; 8 bases align to TRBD1. CDR3 length equals 16 residues. Trimming at V came to 5 bases and at J to 1 base, leaving 6 bases not matched to a gene. The CDR3 nucleotides are TGTGCCAGCAGTCCCGCAGGGGGCAGGAACACCGGGGAGCTGTTTTTT. Translating it yields CASSPAGGRNTGELFF.

This clonotype was seen more than once but under ten times. V usage is TRBV9 and J usage is TRBJ2-1; the match to TRBD1 covers 8 bases. The CDR3 has 16 amino acids. V dropped 0 bases and J dropped 6; count of bases not matched to a gene: 8. Germline values: CDR1 SGDLS, CDR2 YYNGEE. CDR3 in DNA: TGTGCCAGCAGCGTAGTCCCTACCGGACAGGGCAATGAGCAGTTCTTC. It codes for CASSVVPTGQGNEQFF. Based on the CDR3 plus reference TRBV9 and TRBJ2-1, the full variable domain is DSGVTQTPKHLITATGQRVTLRCSPRSGDLSVYWYQQSLDQGLQFLIQYYNGEERAKGNILERFSAQQFPDLHSELNLSSLELGDSALYFCASSVVPTGQGNEQFFGPGTRLTVL.

There are a few counts of this clonotype. The chain employs TRBV7-9 and TRBJ2-7; possible D gene TRBD2, 6 bases. Per germline, CDR1 SEHNR and CDR2 FQNEAQ (reference sequence). The CDR3 contains 16 residues. V was pared by 3 bases and J by 5 bases, with 20 bases between. The CDR3 loop is CASSFPGRGTEDEQYF. CDR3 coding DNA: TGTGCCAGCAGCTTTCCGGGACGGGGGACGGAAGACGAGCAGTACTTC.

The chain joins TRBV7-9 to TRBJ2-2, with D hard to call. Trimming took off 3 bases at V and 7 bases at J, with 12 bases between the two ends. Germline V lookup: CDR1 SEHNR, CDR2 FQNEAQ (reference sequence). This CDR3 spans 14 amino acids. The CDR3 loop reads CASSFEARIGELFF. The CDR3 region has the DNA TGTGCCAGCAGCTTCGAGGCCCGCATCGGGGAGCTGTTTTTT.

The chain is built from TRBV7-9 and TRBJ2-6, with D possibly matching TRBD2 (6 bases). The germline gives CDR1 SEHNR, CDR2 FQNEAQ (reference sequence). The CDR3 contains 16 residues. V was clipped by 1 base and J by 2 bases, with 9 bases between them. Written as DNA, the CDR3 is TGTGCCAGCAGCTTAGTCGGGGAGGCTGGGGCCAACGTCCTGACTTTC. Translated: CASSLVGEAGANVLTF.

The chain couples TRBV3-1 to TRBJ2-7; 8 nucleotides align to TRBD2. The V segment lost 6 bases and the J segment 0 bases; nucleotides outside the gene matches: 4. The germline V gene has CDR1 LGHDT and CDR2 YNNKEL (reference sequence). CDR3 size: 14 residues. This CDR3 is CASSLGRDSYEQYF. Here the CDR3 DNA reads TGTGCCAGCAGTCTCGGGAGGGACTCCTACGAGCAGTACTTC.

The gene calls are TRBV20-1 and TRBJ2-3, with TRBD2 matching over 8 bases. This CDR3 spans 16 amino acids. The ends lost 4 bases at V and 1 base at J; junction bases unmatched: 10. The germline gives CDR1 DFQATT, CDR2 SNEGSKA (reference sequence). Written as DNA, the CDR3 is TGCAGTGCTAATCCAAAATTAGCGGGACGCACAGATACGCAGTATTTT. Its translation is CSANPKLAGRTDTQYF.

J is TRBJ2-7 and V is TRBV18; D perhaps matches TRBD1 (5 bases). The CDR3 runs 14 residues. V lost 3 bases to trimming and J lost 4 bases, with 13 bases between them. Germline CDR1 and CDR2: KGHSH and LQKENI. CDR3 sequence: CASSPDSYSYEQYF. CDR3 coding DNA: TGTGCCAGCTCACCCGACAGTTACAGTTACGAGCAGTACTTC. The full variable domain, its missing parts supplied by reference TRBV18 and TRBJ2-7, is NAGVMQNPRHLVRRRGQEARLRCSPMKGHSHVYWYRQLPEEGLKFMVYLQKENIIDESGMPKERFSAEFPKEGPSILRIQQVVRGDSAAYFCASSPDSYSYEQYFGPGTRLTVT.

This clonotype was recorded many times. This chain uses TRBV7-3 with TRBJ2-3, with unresolved D. Germline-derived CDR1 and CDR2 are SGHTA and FQGTGA. V was cut by 3 bases and J by 6 bases, with 13 bases left in between. CDR3 length equals 14 residues. CDR3 region: CASSLAVVGDTQYF. CDR3 DNA: TGTGCCAGCAGCTTGGCGGTGGTCGGGGATACGCAGTATTTT.

There are many counts of this clonotype. V and J are TRBV29-1 and TRBJ2-2, with D possibly TRBD2 on 6 matching bases. V was cut by 5 bases and J by 2 bases, with 9 bases left in between. The CDR3 is 13 amino acids. CDR1 and CDR2 from the germline V gene are SQVTM and ANQGSEA. The chain's CDR3 is CSVHGGNTGELFF. CDR3 nucleotides: TGCAGCGTTCACGGGGGAAACACCGGGGAGCTGTTTTTT.

The gene calls are TRBV15 and TRBJ2-5; 7 nucleotides agree with TRBD2. This CDR3 is 14 amino acids long. V was clipped by 0 bases and J by 5 bases; unmatched bases: 3. The germline V gene has CDR1 LNHNV and CDR2 YYDKDF (reference sequence). DNA of the CDR3: TGTGCCACCAGCAGAGATACTAGCGAGGAGACCCAGTACTTC. This encodes CATSRDTSEETQYF.

This clonotype occurred a few times. This chain uses TRBV4-2 with TRBJ2-5; TRBD1 matches 9 bases. CDR3 size: 14 residues. The V gene's germline CDR1 is LGHNA and CDR2 YNFKEQ. The ends lost 4 bases at V and 5 bases at J; junction bases unmatched: 5. The chain's CDR3 is CASSRGQGFETQYF. The CDR3 DNA follows: TGTGCCAGCAGCCGAGGACAGGGGTTCGAGACCCAGTACTTC.

The genes are TRBV20-1 and TRBJ2-7, with 7 bases lining up with TRBD1. CDR3 length: 12 residues. J lost 7 bases, V lost 6 bases, and 9 bases had no gene match. Germline values: CDR1 DFQATT, CDR2 SNEGSKA (reference sequence). CDR3 bases: TGCAGTGCCGTCGAGACAGGGTATGAGCAGTACTTC. Encoded protein: CSAVETGYEQYF.

This clonotype turned up a few times. The rearrangement links TRBV27 to TRBJ2-2, with TRBD2 as a possible D gene (6 bases). V was clipped by 3 bases and J by 4 bases, with 12 bases between them. This CDR3 is built from 15 residues. Germline assignment: CDR1 MNHEY and CDR2 SMNVEV (reference sequence). CDR3 nucleotides: TGTGCCAGCAGTTTGGGGGGACCCCTCACCGGGGAGCTGTTTTTT. It yields the protein CASSLGGPLTGELFF.

This chain links TRBV7-8 with TRBJ1-1; D may be TRBD1 (5 bases). The germline V and J ends were trimmed by 0 bases and 5 bases, with 10 bases remaining between them. The germline gives CDR1 SGHVS, CDR2 FQNEAQ. CDR3 size: 14 residues. The CDR3 DNA sequence: TGTGCCAGCAGCTTAGCGACAGTAAGGACTGAAGCTTTCTTT. Its translation is CASSLATVRTEAFF.

The chain couples TRBV3-1 to TRBJ2-2; D is unclear. The CDR3 consists of 16 residues. V was shortened by 1 base and J by 3 bases, with 12 bases between the two germline ends. From germline, CDR1 is LGHDT and CDR2 YNNKEL (reference sequence). CDR3 amino acids: CASSQAVNSYTGELFF. The DNA of the CDR3 is TGTGCCAGCAGCCAAGCGGTGAACAGTTACACCGGGGAGCTGTTTTTT.

This clonotype was counted a few times. The chain recombines TRBV7-9 with TRBJ1-4; TRBD1 matches at 9 bases. The junction had 5 bases not matched to a gene; V was cut back by 6 bases and J by 3 bases. This CDR3 region has 15 residues. Per the germline V gene, CDR1 is SEHNR and CDR2 is FQNEAQ (reference sequence). This CDR3 reads CASRLDRGANEKLFF. The CDR3 DNA reads TGTGCCAGCAGACTGGACAGGGGCGCTAATGAAAAACTGTTTTTT.